This T cell receptor (beta chain) was recovered during a study of blood T cell repertoires in COVID-19. This clone has a handful of counts. The germline CDR1 and CDR2 sequences are SGHVS and FNYEAQ. This CDR3 has 13 residues. Between the trimmed V and J ends, which lost 5 bases and 4 bases, there was a span of 11 bases. Only in-frame clones appear in the TCRdb table, and some are missing; sequencing was by immunoSEQ multiplex PCR. The sample includes roughly 200,000 clones, more than 75% of them seen just once. The chain employs TRBV7-6 and TRBJ1-1; D perhaps matches TRBD1 (6 bases). Material for sequencing was peripheral blood. The receptor's source is a man aged 55-75 years with acute or convalescent COVID-19. The CDR3 protein is CASSRGRGTEAFF. DNA for the CDR3: TGTGCCAGCAGCCGGGGCAGGGGCACTGAAGCTTTCTTT.